The present T cell receptor beta chain was sequenced within a study of siplizumab effects on memory and regulatory T cells. Regarding the study as a whole: Naive T cells were seemingly more diverse than memory cells, and major contributions to the alloresponse seemed to be made by them.

Generated by immunoSEQ multiplex PCR, the TCRdb table keeps only in-frame clones and is missing some. The data hold 80,000 to 95,000 clones, with 85% to 95% observed a single time. The ends were cut back, 5 bases at V and 7 bases at J, with 18 bases in the middle. This CDR3 has 16 amino acids. From germline, CDR1 is MNHEY and CDR2 SMNVEV (reference sequence). Details on this clone: Its antigen is unknown.

The source of this sequence is a human donor in good health. V gene TRBV27 combines with J gene TRBJ1-6; D is possibly TRBD1 (5 bases). Sequences were obtained from CD8+ T cells sorted from blood. CDR3 in amino acids: CASSHSWGEANSPLHF. The CDR3 nucleotides are TGTGCCAGCAGTCATTCGTGGGGGGAGGCGAATTCACCCCTCCACTTT.